These 3 T cell receptor beta chains share one sample of origin, sequenced in a study of blood T cell repertoires in COVID-19. This table comes from immunoSEQ multiplex PCR, and its TCRdb copy is limited to in-frame clones, with some not included. The table has roughly 310,000 clones, about nine tenths seen once. Sequencing input: peripheral blood. All receptors come from a woman aged 25-40 years with COVID-19, enrolled during active disease.

V gene TRBV28 combines with J gene TRBJ2-7; 9 bases fit TRBD1. The J segment lost 2 bases and the V segment lost 2 bases, leaving 1 base of the junction unmatched. The CDR3 has 14 residues. The germline V gene has CDR1 MDHEN and CDR2 SYDVKM. CDR3 in amino acids: CASSLRTGAYEQYF. The CDR3 coding sequence is TGTGCCAGCAGTTTAAGGACAGGGGCCTACGAGCAGTACTTC.

This sequence joins TRBV7-9 and TRBJ1-2, with a tentative D call TRBD1 (5 bases). Germline V gives CDR1 SEHNR, CDR2 FQNEAQ (reference sequence). This CDR3 has 14 amino acids. The V end lost 8 bases, the J end lost 6 bases, and 19 bases lay between the germline ends. The CDR3 nucleotides read TGTGCCAGCGATGAAGGGGTGTTGGCGGATGGCTACACCTTC. Protein: CASDEGVLADGYTF.

The genes are TRBV6-2 or TRBV6-3 and TRBJ2-7, with D possibly TRBD2 on 6 matching bases. Germline CDR1 reads MNHEY; CDR2 reads SVGEGT. Trimming cost V 5 bases and J 5 bases, with 13 bases left between them. This CDR3 contains 13 residues. The CDR3 reads CASSRLDVHEQYF. Written as DNA, the CDR3 is TGTGCCAGCAGTCGACTAGATGTCCACGAGCAGTACTTC.